This is a list of T cell receptor beta chains from one sample in a study of monozygotic twins with inflammatory bowel disease. TCRdb re-called the 5' RACE reads; one entry per CDR3 protein, DNA not given. The listing records over 130,000 distinct CDR3 sequences. Material for sequencing was blood. These receptors were obtained from a human donor with ulcerative colitis or Crohn's disease, or a healthy co-twin of an affected twin (not recorded which). Both conserved end residues are part of each CDR3.

j_gene: TRBJ2-1; v_gene: TRBV5-1; CDR3aa: CASSLGGQAFNEQFF
j_gene: TRBJ1-5; v_gene: TRBV6-2/TRBV6-3; CDR3aa: CASSLYSGTGQPQHF
j_gene: TRBJ2-2; v_gene: TRBV5-4; CDR3aa: CASSQRLATATGELFF
j_gene: TRBJ2-5; v_gene: TRBV21-1; CDR3aa: CASSKEEGQFQETQYF
j_gene: TRBJ2-2; v_gene: TRBV19; CDR3aa: CASRQTGMFEELFF
j_gene: TRBJ2-3; v_gene: TRBV5-1; CDR3aa: CASRRSISDTQYF
j_gene: TRBJ1-1; v_gene: TRBV9; CDR3aa: CASSSILGTEAFF
j_gene: TRBJ1-1; v_gene: TRBV18; CDR3aa: CASSAQDRNTEAFF
j_gene: TRBJ2-1; v_gene: TRBV6-4; CDR3aa: CASSGTSGGHNEQFF
j_gene: TRBJ2-1; v_gene: TRBV6-2/TRBV6-3; CDR3aa: CASSRFDGAYSYNEQFF
j_gene: TRBJ2-5; v_gene: TRBV7-2; CDR3aa: CASSPTKLAGYQETQYF
j_gene: TRBJ1-5; v_gene: TRBV20-1; CDR3aa: CSARVTGEGQPQHF
j_gene: TRBJ1-2; v_gene: TRBV25-1; CDR3aa: CASSAGTAYGYTF
j_gene: TRBJ2-7; v_gene: TRBV7-2; CDR3aa: CASSFSEIYEQYF
j_gene: TRBJ1-5; v_gene: TRBV20-1; CDR3aa: CSARDQASNQPQHF
j_gene: TRBJ2-1; v_gene: TRBV6-5; CDR3aa: CASSYSQEDEQFF
j_gene: TRBJ2-3; v_gene: TRBV7-2; CDR3aa: CASSFRLAGDGTDTQYF
j_gene: TRBJ2-5; v_gene: TRBV4-2; CDR3aa: CASSQAGVGRETQYF
j_gene: TRBJ2-1; v_gene: TRBV7-2; CDR3aa: CASSADWVGYNEQFF
j_gene: TRBJ2-7; v_gene: TRBV15; CDR3aa: CATSPSATDNEQYF
j_gene: TRBJ2-3; v_gene: TRBV6-1; CDR3aa: CASSLGAGGSTDTQYF
j_gene: TRBJ2-3; v_gene: TRBV7-3; CDR3aa: CASSLGQRTDTQYF
j_gene: TRBJ2-7; v_gene: TRBV12-3/TRBV12-4; CDR3aa: CASSSRRQGAANEQYF
j_gene: TRBJ2-5; v_gene: TRBV7-9; CDR3aa: CASSSWMGSKETQYF
j_gene: TRBJ1-4; v_gene: TRBV5-6; CDR3aa: CASSLVDRIRTNEKLFF
j_gene: TRBJ2-7; v_gene: TRBV11-2; CDR3aa: CASSSTGDEQYF
j_gene: TRBJ2-7; v_gene: TRBV3-1; CDR3aa: CASSQRLQVNEQYF
j_gene: TRBJ2-7; v_gene: TRBV5-5; CDR3aa: CASSLRLSSSYEQYF
j_gene: TRBJ2-5; v_gene: TRBV20-1; CDR3aa: CSARVAGRRKETQYF
j_gene: TRBJ2-4; v_gene: TRBV5-6; CDR3aa: CASSLWGAVAKNIQYF
j_gene: TRBJ2-4; v_gene: TRBV7-9; CDR3aa: CASSLQGIAKNMQYF
j_gene: TRBJ1-4; v_gene: TRBV7-9; CDR3aa: CASSFQMHEKLFF
j_gene: TRBJ1-4; v_gene: TRBV5-1; CDR3aa: CASSYRHPPDEKLFF
j_gene: TRBJ1-2; v_gene: TRBV7-9; CDR3aa: CASSLDLLAGKGYTF
j_gene: TRBJ2-1; v_gene: TRBV6-2/TRBV6-3; CDR3aa: CASSGLAGANEQFF
j_gene: TRBJ2-3; v_gene: TRBV5-4; CDR3aa: CASSLAGGAGDTQYF
j_gene: TRBJ2-1; v_gene: TRBV5-6; CDR3aa: CASSLIAGGPPEQFF
j_gene: TRBJ2-3; v_gene: TRBV5-1; CDR3aa: CASSGQADTQYF
j_gene: TRBJ2-1; v_gene: TRBV5-1; CDR3aa: CASGASGFAGNEQFF
j_gene: TRBJ2-1; v_gene: TRBV27; CDR3aa: CASSVYNEQFF